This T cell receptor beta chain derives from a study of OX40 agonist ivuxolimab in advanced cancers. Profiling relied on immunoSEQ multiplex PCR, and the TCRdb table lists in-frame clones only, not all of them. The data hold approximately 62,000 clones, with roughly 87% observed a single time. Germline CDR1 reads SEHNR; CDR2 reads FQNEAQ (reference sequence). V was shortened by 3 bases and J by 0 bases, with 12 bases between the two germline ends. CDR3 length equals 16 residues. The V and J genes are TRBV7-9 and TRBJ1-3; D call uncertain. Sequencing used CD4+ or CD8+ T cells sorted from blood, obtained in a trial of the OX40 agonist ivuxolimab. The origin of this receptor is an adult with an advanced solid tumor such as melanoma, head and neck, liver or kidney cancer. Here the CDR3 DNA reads TGTGCCAGCAGCTTTGGATTACGGGGCTCTGGAAACACCATATATTTT. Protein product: CASSFGLRGSGNTIYF.